This T cell receptor (beta chain) is from a study of beta chain features in type 1 diabetes (dated 2018 in TCRdb). In terms of the full investigation: Mean age, gender distribution, total cell number and subset yield were not different between patients and healthy donors. A total of 90 million to 140 million sorted cells were examined across all samples, and RNA yield correlated strongly with the number of cells per subset. The study compared TCRB repertoires of sorted circulating CD4+ T cell subsets between recently diagnosed type 1 diabetes patients and matched healthy donors. Regulatory and stem cell-like memory subsets were isolated from only 8 patients and roughly eight healthy donors, whereas naive and central memory subsets came from all 28 donors.

All of the isolated RNA was reverse transcribed with the High Capacity cDNA Reverse Transcription Kit, so expressed TCRB transcripts were sequenced. Deep immunoSEQ sequencing was performed on naive, central memory and regulatory T cell samples, with an average of around 3.4 million total reads per sample. Sorted cells were lysed in RLT buffer, and RNA was extracted using DNase-treated RNeasy Micro or Mini kits according to cell number. To prevent cross-contamination, every cell subset was processed on its own, while patient and healthy donor samples were processed together. The immunoSEQ multiplex PCR was used to amplify TCRB sequences from cDNA, generating 87-bp fragments that spanned the CDR3 region. The amplicons were sequenced using the Illumina HiSeq platform. The original methods were these. Synthetic template baselines were used to correct PCR bias computationally, reads within Hamming distance 2 were collapsed, and singletons that could not be merged were discarded. By aligning reads against IMGT, V, D and J genes, CDR3 length, and insertions or deletions at six rearrangement sites were assigned. Within each subset, clonotype counts were normalized to sorted cell number, and only after that were true diversity and Gini coefficients computed with the tcR R package. Repertoire sharing was quantified using the overlap coefficient calculated on TCRB nucleotide sequences. TCRdb holds this immuneACCESS table with in-frame rearrangements only. Some clones are missing; in checked studies, unresolved V genes explain under half, and the rest has no known cause. The D gene and trimming were derived from the DNA, and the V and J assignments and clone size from that table. Counted in this sample were around 40,000 clones; around 50% of them appeared once. Of the sample, over 2% falls within the top ten clones.

What the study reported, not specific to this receptor: Naive, central memory and regulatory TCRB repertoires appeared more similar among patients than among healthy donors. Because the HLA sub-analyses included only small numbers of individuals, any influence of HLA type on TCRB rearrangement was left unresolved. PCR might favor shorter templates, but patient and control samples were amplified and corrected together, so any skew would affect both groups equally. Sequencing cDNA rather than genomic DNA could over-represent highly expressing activated cells, although activation and CD3 levels did not differ between groups. Patients with type 1 diabetes made fewer insertions and deleted more nucleotides at VDJ recombination sites, implying thymic rearrangement abnormalities. A moderate but significant shortening of TCRB CDR3 length was observed in type 1 diabetes patients in all four CD4+ subsets.

The CDR3 numbers 15 residues from cysteine through phenylalanine. The only DNA kept is the CDR3, 45 bases in frame from the first base. The germline V gene yields KGHSH for CDR1 and LQKENI for CDR2. V is reduced by 1 base and J by 0 bases, leaving a spacing of 10 bases between them. This clone appeared a few times. The clone's antigen remains unknown. No base-level quality is on record; no much larger clone is a single base apart. Each donor gave one peripheral blood draw, roughly 110 mL on average, collected into heparinised tubes. A BD FACSAria II and a panel including CD45RO, CCR7, CD25, CD127, CD95 and CD27 were used to sort naive, central memory, regulatory and stem cell-like memory CD4+ T cells. All sorted populations exceeded 95% purity. PBMCs were isolated immediately by Lymphoprep density gradient centrifugation and stained directly without culture. So that batch effects would be minimized, each experiment stained and sorted samples in pairs, pairing one healthy donor with one patient.

The rearrangement combines TRBV18 with TRBJ2-7; the D region possibly corresponds to TRBD2 (5 bases align). Sequencing was carried out using Tregs from blood. Read against the paper, the sample's cell subset or site label means: regulatory CD4+ T cells. The source is a woman aged 18-29 years in good health. The CDR3 region reads CASSPQGGSSYEQYF. The DNA sequence is TGTGCCAGCTCACCACAGGGTGGGAGCTCCTACGAGCAGTACTTC.